The 5 T cell receptor beta chains below come from one sample, sequenced in a study of blood T cells in healthy people across ages. Combining a sample-barcoded 5' primer with a J-beta primer mix, a second PCR ran for roughly 7 to 11 cycles. TCRdb called the 5' RACE reads again in MiXCR, with one record for every CDR3 protein. The data contain around 1,000,000 distinct CDR3 sequences, 25% of them singletons. This sample also belongs to another study, concerning T cells of mothers and their children.

The material sequenced was blood. The receptor set was obtained from a girl under 10 years old in good health.

This clonotype showed up just a few times. This chain connects TRBV11-2 to TRBJ2-7; 12 nucleotides agree with TRBD2. The CDR3 has 14 residues. The ends lost 5 bases at V and 3 bases at J; junction bases unmatched: 2. CDR1 and CDR2 from the germline V gene are SGHAT and FQNNGV. CDR3 sequence reads: CASSALAGGYEQYF. The CDR3 DNA follows: TGTGCCAGCAGCGCACTAGCGGGGGGCTACGAGCAGTACTTC.

CDR3 residues: CASNPNRVADTEAFF. CDR3 in DNA: TGTGCCTCCAATCCCAACAGGGTCGCGGACACTGAAGCTTTCTTT. The chain combines TRBV19 with TRBJ1-1, with a possible D match to TRBD1 (6 bases). CDR1 is LNHDA, CDR2 SQIVND, per germline (reference sequence). This CDR3 is built from 15 residues. Trimming removed 11 bases from V and 3 bases from J, with 22 bases in between.

This clonotype was detected only a few times. This chain connects TRBV6-2 or TRBV6-3 to TRBJ2-5; 7 bases are shared with TRBD2. The trim removed 0 bases at V and 5 bases at J, leaving 12 bases unmatched. The CDR3 is 17 residues long. Looked up from germline, CDR1 is MNHEY and CDR2 is SVGEGT. The CDR3 protein is CASSYSKSSGFLETQYF. Written as DNA, the CDR3 is TGTGCCAGCAGTTACTCGAAGTCTAGCGGTTTTCTGGAGACCCAGTACTTC.

In the case of this clonotype: Relative to the germline gene, one junction end is altered; a read error may explain this. This chain uses TRBV9 with TRBJ2-3; D possibly corresponds to TRBD2 (5 bases). Germline V gene data show CDR1 as SGDLS and CDR2 as YYNGEE. This CDR3 is built from 16 residues. The CDR3 protein is CVSSVDVASLTDTQYF. CDR3 coding DNA: TGTGTCAGCAGCGTAGACGTGGCTAGCCTCACAGATACGCAGTATTTT.

The CDR3 bases are TGTGCCACCAGTGATTTGCAATCCGAAGCGGAGCAGTTCTTC. The encoded protein is CATSDLQSEAEQFF. The chain has TRBV24-1 and TRBJ2-1; unclear D gene. The CDR3 has 14 amino acids. Germline CDR1 KGHDR, CDR2 SFDVKD. Trimming removed 0 bases at V and 10 bases at J, with 12 bases between.